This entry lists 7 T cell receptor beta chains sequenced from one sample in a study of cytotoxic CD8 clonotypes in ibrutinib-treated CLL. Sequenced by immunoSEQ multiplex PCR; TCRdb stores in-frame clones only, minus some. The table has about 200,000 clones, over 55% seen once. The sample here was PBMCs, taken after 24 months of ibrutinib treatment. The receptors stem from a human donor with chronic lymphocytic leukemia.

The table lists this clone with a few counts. The CDR3 spells CASSLVGGYNEQFF. The CDR3, as DNA: TGTGCCAGCAGCTTGGTAGGGGGTTACAATGAGCAGTTCTTC. V usage is TRBV5-4 and J usage is TRBJ2-1; maybe TRBD1 (6 bases). The CDR3 covers 14 residues. Trimming removed 0 bases at V and 4 bases at J, with 8 bases between. Germline CDR1 is SGHNT and CDR2 is YYREEE (reference sequence).

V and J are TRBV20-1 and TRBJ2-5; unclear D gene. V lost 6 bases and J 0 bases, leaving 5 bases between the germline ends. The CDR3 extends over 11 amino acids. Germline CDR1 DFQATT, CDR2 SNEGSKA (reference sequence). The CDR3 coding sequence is TGCAGTGCACAACACCAAGAGACCCAGTACTTC. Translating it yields CSAQHQETQYF.

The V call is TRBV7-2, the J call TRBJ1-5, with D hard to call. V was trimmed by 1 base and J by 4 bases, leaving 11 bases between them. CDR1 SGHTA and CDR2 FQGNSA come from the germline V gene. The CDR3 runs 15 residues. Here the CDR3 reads CASSLVTGSNQPQHF. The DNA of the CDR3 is TGTGCCAGCAGCTTAGTCACGGGGAGTAATCAGCCCCAGCATTTT.

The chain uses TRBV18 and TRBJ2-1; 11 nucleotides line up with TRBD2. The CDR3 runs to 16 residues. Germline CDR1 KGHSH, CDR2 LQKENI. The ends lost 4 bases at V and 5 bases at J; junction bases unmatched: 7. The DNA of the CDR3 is TGTGCCAGCTCACTCACACTAGCGGGAGACAACAATGAGCAGTTCTTC. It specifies CASSLTLAGDNNEQFF.

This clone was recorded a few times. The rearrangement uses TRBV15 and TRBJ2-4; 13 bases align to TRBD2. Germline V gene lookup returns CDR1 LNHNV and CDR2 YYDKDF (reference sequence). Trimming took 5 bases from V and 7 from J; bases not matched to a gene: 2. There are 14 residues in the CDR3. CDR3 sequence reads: CATSVLAGGNIQYF. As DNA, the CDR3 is TGTGCCACCAGCGTACTAGCGGGAGGGAACATTCAGTACTTC.

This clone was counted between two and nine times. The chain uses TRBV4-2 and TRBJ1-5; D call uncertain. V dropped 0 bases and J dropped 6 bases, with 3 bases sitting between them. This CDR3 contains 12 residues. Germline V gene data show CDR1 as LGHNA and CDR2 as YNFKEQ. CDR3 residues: CASSQDSQPQHF. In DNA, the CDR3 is TGTGCCAGCAGCCAAGATTCTCAGCCCCAGCATTTT.

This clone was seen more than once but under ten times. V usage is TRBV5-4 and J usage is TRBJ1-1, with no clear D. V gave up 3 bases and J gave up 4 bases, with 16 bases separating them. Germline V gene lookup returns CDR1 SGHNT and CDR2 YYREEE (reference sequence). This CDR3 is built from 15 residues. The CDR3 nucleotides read TGTGCCAGCAGCTGGGCCAACCGGGAGGCCACTGAAGCTTTCTTT. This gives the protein CASSWANREATEAFF.